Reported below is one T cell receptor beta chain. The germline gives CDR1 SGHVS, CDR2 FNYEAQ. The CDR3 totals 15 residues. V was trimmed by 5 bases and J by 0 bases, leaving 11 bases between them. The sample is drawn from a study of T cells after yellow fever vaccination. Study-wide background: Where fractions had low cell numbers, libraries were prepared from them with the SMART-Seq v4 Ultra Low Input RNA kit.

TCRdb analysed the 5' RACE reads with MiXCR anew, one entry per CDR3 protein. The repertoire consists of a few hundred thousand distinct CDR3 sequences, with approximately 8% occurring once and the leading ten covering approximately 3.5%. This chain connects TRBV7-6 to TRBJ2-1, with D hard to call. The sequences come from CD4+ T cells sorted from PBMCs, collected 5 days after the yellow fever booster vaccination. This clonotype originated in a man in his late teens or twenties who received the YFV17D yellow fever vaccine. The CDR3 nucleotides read TGTGCCAGCAGCCCCGTCGATAGCTCCTACAATGAGCAGTTCTTC. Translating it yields CASSPVDSSYNEQFF.